This T cell receptor beta chain originates from a study of T-cell memory formation after mild COVID-19. Overall study: Clusters of TCRs were largely donor specific.

TCR alpha and TCR beta cDNA libraries carrying sample barcodes and UMIs were produced by 5'RACE using constant-segment primers. TCRdb reprocessed the 5' RACE reads via MiXCR and lists one record per CDR3 protein. The table includes around 300,000 distinct CDR3 sequences, around 15% detected once. Germline lookup yields CDR1 SGHTA and CDR2 FQGNSA. This CDR3 has 14 residues. The V segment lost 2 bases and the J segment 6 bases; nucleotides outside the gene matches: 4. General study points: Detection of some responders pre-infection suggested pre-existing cross-reactive memory T cells participated. Nothing showed for sure that second-wave clones peaking on day 37 were SARS-CoV-2 specific.

This clonotype was seen more than once but under ten times. Its antigen is currently unknown. This TCR came from a man aged 18 to 30 who had mild COVID-19 (a few samples of this study predate the infection). Cell type and time point are not known. The J gene is TRBJ1-1, the V gene TRBV7-2; the match to TRBD1 covers 9 bases. The sequenced sample consisted of PBMCs or a T cell subset sorted from them (not recorded which). CDR3 nucleotide sequence: TGTGCCAGCAGCTTATCACAGGGGGCAGCTGAAGCTTTCTTT. Protein product: CASSLSQGAAEAFF. Complete variable domain (other parts from reference TRBV7-2 and TRBJ1-1): GAGVSQSPSNKVTEKGKDVELRCDPISGHTALYWYRQSLGQGLEFLIYFQGNSAPDKSGLPSDRFSAERTGGSVSTLTIQRTQQEDSAVYLCASSLSQGAAEAFFGQGTRLTVV.